The present entry profiles one T cell receptor beta chain with its context. Its target is unknown. CDR3 size: 16 residues. The germline V gene has CDR1 SGDLS and CDR2 YYNGEE. V was pared by 0 bases and J by 4 bases, with 7 bases of the junction left unmatched. These data belong to a study of cytomegalovirus exposure and HLA in healthy donors. Study results and caveats: In vitro assays verified that a few CMV-associated chains recognized CMV antigens specifically. As a later analysis revealed, most CMV-associated TCR beta chains appeared HLA-restricted. Equally common other TCR beta chains were less clonally expanded than HLA-associated ones, a later analysis found.

Primers for the PCR totalled 60 Vbeta and 13 Jbeta. TCRdb's copy holds only in-frame clones and misses some; the assay was immunoSEQ multiplex PCR. The table includes roughly 180,000 clones, around 80% detected once. Everyone who donated was a healthy bone marrow donor. This chain links TRBV9 with TRBJ2-1, with TRBD2 matching over 7 bases. The source is a girl aged 2 to 9 in good health and CMV-seropositive. Sequencing was performed on PBMCs. The CDR3 DNA reads TGTGCCAGCAGCGTAGCTGGGGGAGGGGCTTACAATGAGCAGTTCTTC. This encodes CASSVAGGGAYNEQFF. The full variable domain, its missing parts supplied by reference TRBV9 and TRBJ2-1, is DSGVTQTPKHLITATGQRVTLRCSPRSGDLSVYWYQQSLDQGLQFLIQYYNGEERAKGNILERFSAQQFPDLHSELNLSSLELGDSALYFCASSVAGGGAYNEQFFGPGTRLTVL.